The subject of this entry is one T cell receptor (beta chain). The antigen remains unidentified. The germline CDR1 and CDR2 sequences are MGHDK and SYGVNS. This CDR3 spans 15 amino acids. The ends lost 4 bases at V and 3 bases at J; junction bases unmatched: 7. This sample was taken from a study of graft-versus-host responses after intestinal transplantation. Study-level background: Each recipient received anti-thymocyte globulin induction, then tacrolimus and steroids for approximately three years.

Libraries were prepared by immunoSEQ multiplex PCR; TCRdb keeps only in-frame clonotypes and omits some of them. The data show approximately 39,000 clones, approximately 95% seen once. Findings of the study overall: GvH clones occurred in recipient marrow; some first appeared in ileum or blood.

This material consisted of unstimulated CD4+ T cells sorted from spleen or lymph node cells, taken before transplant. The source of this sequence is a human donor who was the organ donor for an intestinal transplant. This chain joins TRBV25-1 and TRBJ1-2, with 8 bases lining up with TRBD1. The CDR3 spells CASSAGQGGYYGYTF. In DNA, the CDR3 is TGTGCCAGCAGTGCCGGACAGGGCGGATACTATGGCTACACCTTC.